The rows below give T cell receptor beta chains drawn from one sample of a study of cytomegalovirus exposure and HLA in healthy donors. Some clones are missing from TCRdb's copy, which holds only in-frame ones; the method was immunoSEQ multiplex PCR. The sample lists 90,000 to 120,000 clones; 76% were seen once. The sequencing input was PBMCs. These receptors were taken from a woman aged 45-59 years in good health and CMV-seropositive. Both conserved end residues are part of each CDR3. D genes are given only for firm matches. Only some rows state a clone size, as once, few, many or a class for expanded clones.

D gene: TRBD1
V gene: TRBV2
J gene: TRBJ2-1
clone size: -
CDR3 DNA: TGTGCCAGCAGTGGGACAGGGGGCAATGAGCAGTTCTTC
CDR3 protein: CASSGTGGNEQFF

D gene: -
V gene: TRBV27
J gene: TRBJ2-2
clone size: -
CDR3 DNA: TGTGCCAGCAGTTTAAGGGTGCGGGGAGTGCACGGGGAGCTGTTTTTT
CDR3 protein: CASSLRVRGVHGELFF

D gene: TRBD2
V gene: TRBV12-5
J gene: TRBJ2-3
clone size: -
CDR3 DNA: TGTGCTAGTGGTTCATTAGCGGGGAGCACAGATACGCAGTATTTT
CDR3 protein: CASGSLAGSTDTQYF

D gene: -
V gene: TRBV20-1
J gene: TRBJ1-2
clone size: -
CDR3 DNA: TGCAGTGGGACAGAACACTATGGCTACACCTTC
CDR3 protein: CSGTEHYGYTF

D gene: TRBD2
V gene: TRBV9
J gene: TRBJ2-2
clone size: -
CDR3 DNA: TGTGCCAGCAGCACTCACCGGGGACTAGCGGGTAATACGAACACCGGGGAGCTGTTTTTT
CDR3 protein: CASSTHRGLAGNTNTGELFF

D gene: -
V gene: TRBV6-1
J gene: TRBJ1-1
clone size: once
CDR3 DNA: TGTGCCAGCAGTGAAGCGTTCCGGGGCGGGGGCACTGAAGCTTTCTTT
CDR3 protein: CASSEAFRGGGTEAFF

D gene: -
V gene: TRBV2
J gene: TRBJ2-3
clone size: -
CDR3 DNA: TGTGCCAGCAGCGGTCAGGCGCCCTCCACAGATACGCAGTATTTT
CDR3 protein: CASSGQAPSTDTQYF

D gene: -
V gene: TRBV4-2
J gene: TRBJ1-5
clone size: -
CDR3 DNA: TGTGCCGGCAGCCAAGATAAGGCAAGGGGCGGTCAGCCCCAGCATTTT
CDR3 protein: CAGSQDKARGGQPQHF

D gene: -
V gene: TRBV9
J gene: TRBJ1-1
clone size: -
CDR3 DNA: TGTGCCAGCAGCGTGGGGGGTCAGTTCGTCTCTGAAGCTTTCTTT
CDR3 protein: CASSVGGQFVSEAFF

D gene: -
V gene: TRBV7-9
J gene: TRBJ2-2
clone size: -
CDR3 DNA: TGTGCCAGCAGTTGGCAGCAGGACACCGGGGAGCTGTTTTTT
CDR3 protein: CASSWQQDTGELFF

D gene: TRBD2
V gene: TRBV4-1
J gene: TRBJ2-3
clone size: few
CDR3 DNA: TGCGCCAGCAGCCTACCTGGACTAGCTCCCTTCACAGATACGCAGTATTTT
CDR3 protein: CASSLPGLAPFTDTQYF

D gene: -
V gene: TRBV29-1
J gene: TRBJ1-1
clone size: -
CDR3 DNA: TGCAGCGTTGAGACAGAAATGAACACTGAAGCTTTCTTT
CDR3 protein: CSVETEMNTEAFF

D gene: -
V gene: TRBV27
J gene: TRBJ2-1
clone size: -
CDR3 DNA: TGTGCCAGCAGTCCCTTCGGGGTCGCCTACAATGAGCAGTTCTTC
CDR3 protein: CASSPFGVAYNEQFF

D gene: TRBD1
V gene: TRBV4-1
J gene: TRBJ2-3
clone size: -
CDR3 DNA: TGCGCCAGCAGCCCAGGGGGTACCCACACAGATACGCAGTATTTT
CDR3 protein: CASSPGGTHTDTQYF

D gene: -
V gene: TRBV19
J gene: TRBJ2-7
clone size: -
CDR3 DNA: TGTGCCAGATTCTTCTACGAGCAGTACTTC
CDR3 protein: CARFFYEQYF

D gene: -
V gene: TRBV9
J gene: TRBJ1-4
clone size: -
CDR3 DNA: TGTGCCAGCAGCGCCGGGAATGGTGAAAAACTGTTTTTT
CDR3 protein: CASSAGNGEKLFF

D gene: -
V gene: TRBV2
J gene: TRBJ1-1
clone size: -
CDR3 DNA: TGTGCCAGCACGCGTCAGGGGTCCACTGAAGCTTTCTTT
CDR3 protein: CASTRQGSTEAFF

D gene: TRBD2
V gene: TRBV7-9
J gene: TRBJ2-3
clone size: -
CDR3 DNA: TGTGCCAGCAGCCTACTAGCGGGAGAGCCAGATACGCAGTATTTT
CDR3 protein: CASSLLAGEPDTQYF

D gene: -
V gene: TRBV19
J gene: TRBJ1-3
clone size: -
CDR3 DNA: TGTGCCAGTAGTAGTGACAGCTCTGGAAACACCATATATTTT
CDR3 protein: CASSSDSSGNTIYF

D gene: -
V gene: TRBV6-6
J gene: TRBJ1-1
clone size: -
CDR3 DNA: TGTGCCAGCAGCACCGGTAATGAAGCTTTCTTT
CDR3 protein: CASSTGNEAFF

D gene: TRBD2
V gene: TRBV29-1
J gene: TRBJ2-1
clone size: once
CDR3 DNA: TGCAGCGTTGCCGGCGTCTTACTAGCGGGAGTAAAAGATGAGCAGTTCTTC
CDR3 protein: CSVAGVLLAGVKDEQFF

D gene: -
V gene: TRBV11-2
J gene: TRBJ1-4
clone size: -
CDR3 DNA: TGTGCCAGCAGCCCCAGGGGAAAACTGTTTTTT
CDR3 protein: CASSPRGKLFF

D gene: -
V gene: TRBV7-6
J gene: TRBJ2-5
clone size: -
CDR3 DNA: TGTGCCAGCAGCTTAGCGTGGGAGGAAGAGACCCAGTACTTC
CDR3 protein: CASSLAWEEETQYF

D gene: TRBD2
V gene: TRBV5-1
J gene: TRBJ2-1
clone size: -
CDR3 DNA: TGCGCCAGCAGCCGGACTAGTTACAATGAGCAGTTCTTC
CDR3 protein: CASSRTSYNEQFF

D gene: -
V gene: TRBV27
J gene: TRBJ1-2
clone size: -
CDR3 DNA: TGTGCCAGCAAGGGGTGGGAGGCATATGGCTACACCTTC
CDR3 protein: CASKGWEAYGYTF

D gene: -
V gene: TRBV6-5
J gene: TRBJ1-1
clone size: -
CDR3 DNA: TGTGCCAGCAGAGAGACAGGGAACACTGAAGCTTTCTTT
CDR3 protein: CASRETGNTEAFF

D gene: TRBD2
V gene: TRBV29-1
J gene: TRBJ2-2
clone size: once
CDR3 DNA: TGCAGCGTCCCAAGCTCTAGCGGGGGGTGGGGCACCGGGGAGCTGTTTTTT
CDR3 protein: CSVPSSSGGWGTGELFF

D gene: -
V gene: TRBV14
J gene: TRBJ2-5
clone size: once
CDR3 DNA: TGTGCCAGCAGCCAAGATGGGCCTTCTCAAGAGACCCAGTACTTC
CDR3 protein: CASSQDGPSQETQYF

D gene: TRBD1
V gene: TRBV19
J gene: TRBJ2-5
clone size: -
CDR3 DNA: TGTGCCAGTAGTATTGGCGGGACAGGGCAAGAGACCCAGTACTTC
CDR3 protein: CASSIGGTGQETQYF

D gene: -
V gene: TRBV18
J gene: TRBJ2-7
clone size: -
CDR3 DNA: TGTGCCAGCTCACCACCGCTCGGCGAGCAGTACTTC
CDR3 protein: CASSPPLGEQYF

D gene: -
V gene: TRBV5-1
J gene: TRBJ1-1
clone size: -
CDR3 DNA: TGCGCCAGCAGCTTGGGGGGGGGTAACACTGAAGCTTTCTTT
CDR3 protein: CASSLGGGNTEAFF

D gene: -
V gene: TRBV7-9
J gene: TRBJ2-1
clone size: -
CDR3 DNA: TGTGCCAGGGTCACCGTCGGGGCCTACAATGAGCAGTTCTTC
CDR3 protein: CARVTVGAYNEQFF

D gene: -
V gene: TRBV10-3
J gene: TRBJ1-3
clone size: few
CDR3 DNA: TGTGCCATCAGTGAGTCCGGGACAAACTCTGGAAACACCATATATTTT
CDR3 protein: CAISESGTNSGNTIYF

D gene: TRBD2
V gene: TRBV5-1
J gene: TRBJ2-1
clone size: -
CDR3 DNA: TGCGCCAGCAGCTTGGTACCGGGACTAGCGGGGGGTTACAATGAGCAGTTCTTC
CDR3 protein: CASSLVPGLAGGYNEQFF

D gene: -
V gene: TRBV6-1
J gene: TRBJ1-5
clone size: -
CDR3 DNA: TGTGCCAGCAGTGATGGCGGTCCTTATTATAGCAATCAGCCCCAGCATTTT
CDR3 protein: CASSDGGPYYSNQPQHF

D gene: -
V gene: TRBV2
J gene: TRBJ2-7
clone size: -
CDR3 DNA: TGTGCCAGCGGTCAGGGGCCAGAGCAGTACTTC
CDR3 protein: CASGQGPEQYF

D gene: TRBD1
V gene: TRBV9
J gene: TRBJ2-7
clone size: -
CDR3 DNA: TGTGCCAGCAGCGTAGCGGAGACAGGGGTGGCCTACGAGCAGTACTTC
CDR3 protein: CASSVAETGVAYEQYF

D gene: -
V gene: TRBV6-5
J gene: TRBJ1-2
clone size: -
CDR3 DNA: TGTGCCAGCAGTTACCATTCAGGGCCCTATGGCTACACCTTC
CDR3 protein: CASSYHSGPYGYTF

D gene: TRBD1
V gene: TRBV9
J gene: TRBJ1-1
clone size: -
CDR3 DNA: TGTGCCAGCAGCGTAGAGGGGTCAGGGGGGAACACTGAAGCTTTCTTT
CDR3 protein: CASSVEGSGGNTEAFF

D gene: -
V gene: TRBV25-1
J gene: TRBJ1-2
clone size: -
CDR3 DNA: TGTGCCAGCAGTGATAAACAGACGTTCTATGGCTACACCTTC
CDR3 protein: CASSDKQTFYGYTF

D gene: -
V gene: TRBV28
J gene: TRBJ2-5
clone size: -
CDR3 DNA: TGTGCCAGCAGTAAGGACAAAATGCAAGAGACCCAGTACTTC
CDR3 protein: CASSKDKMQETQYF

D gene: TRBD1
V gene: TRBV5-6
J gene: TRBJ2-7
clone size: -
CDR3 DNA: TGTGCCATCCCGGGACAGCTTTTTTACGAGCAGTACTTC
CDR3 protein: CAIPGQLFYEQYF

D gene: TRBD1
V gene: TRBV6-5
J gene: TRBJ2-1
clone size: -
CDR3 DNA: TGTGCCAGCAACCCTGCCGGGACAGGGTTCAATGAGCAGTTCTTC
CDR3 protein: CASNPAGTGFNEQFF

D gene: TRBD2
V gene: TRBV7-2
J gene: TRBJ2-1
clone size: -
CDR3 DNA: TGTGCCAGCAGCCCTACGCCGGGACTAGTGTCGTTCTTC
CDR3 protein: CASSPTPGLVSFF